This T cell receptor (beta chain) was found in a study of control samples from healthy donors and cancer patients. The germline V and J ends were trimmed by 4 bases and 0 bases, with 14 bases remaining between them. This CDR3 region has 16 residues. Germline-derived CDR1 and CDR2 are SGHRS and YFSETQ. Produced via immunoSEQ multiplex PCR; TCRdb's table is partial and in-frame only. Of around 70,000 clones listed, 85% to 95% are singletons. The TCR comes from a woman aged 25-40 years in good health. The genes are TRBV5-1 and TRBJ1-3, with a tentative D call TRBD1 (5 bases). Sequencing was performed on blood. As DNA, the CDR3 is TGCGCCAGCAGCCCAAGCCAGGGCAGCTCTGGAAACACCATATATTTT. Its translation: CASSPSQGSSGNTIYF.